Listed below are T cell receptor beta chains from one sample, sequenced in a study of T cells in Graves' hyperthyroidism and ophthalmopathy. From the multiplex PCR reads, TCRdb called clonotypes with MiXCR, one entry per CDR3 protein. The sample has around 290,000 distinct CDR3 sequences, about a sixth seen once; the top ten hold around 57%. Source material: blood. The receptors come from a woman aged 60-75 years with Graves' ophthalmopathy. Each CDR3 is given with its conserved first and last residue. Fields, in order: V gene, J gene, D gene, clone size, CDR3 protein, CDR3 DNA. D genes are given only for firm matches. Clone sizes are given selectively: once, few, many, or a class where the clone is expanded.

TRBV5-1,TRBJ2-2,TRBD1,NA,CASSLTGVFTGELFF,TGCGCCAGCAGCTTGACAGGGGTTTTCACCGGGGAGCTGTTTTTT
TRBV6-2/TRBV6-3,TRBJ2-5,TRBD2,many,CASSYNQAGGRYQETQYF,TGTGCCAGCAGTTACAATCAAGCGGGAGGGCGGTACCAAGAGACCCAGTACTTC
TRBV6-1,TRBJ2-7,TRBD2,few,CASSCPGLACEQYF,TGTGCCAGCAGTTGTCCGGGACTAGCGTGTGAGCAGTACTTC
TRBV10-3,TRBJ2-1,TRBD2,many,CAISEVAGGYNEQFF,TGTGCCATCAGTGAAGTCGCGGGGGGGTACAATGAGCAGTTCTTC
TRBV7-9,TRBJ1-2,NA,few,CASSPGTTYGYTF,TGTGCCAGCAGTCCCGGGACGACCTATGGCTACACCTTC
TRBV20-1,TRBJ2-5,TRBD2,many,CSVHLGTSGGKQETQYF,TGCAGTGTCCACCTTGGAACTAGCGGGGGGAAGCAAGAGACCCAGTACTTC
TRBV18,TRBJ2-5,TRBD1,few,CASSPRTGQETQYF,TGTGCCAGCTCACCACGGACAGGCCAAGAGACCCAGTACTTC
TRBV5-6,TRBJ1-1,NA,NA,CASSLAPRGEAFF,TGTGCCAGCAGCTTGGCCCCGAGGGGGGAAGCTTTCTTT
TRBV6-1,TRBJ1-2,TRBD1,few,CASTPSGTGFGGYTF,TGTGCCAGCACCCCCAGTGGGACAGGATTCGGTGGCTACACCTTC
TRBV4-1,TRBJ2-1,TRBD2,few,CASSQDALATYNEQFF,TGCGCCAGCAGCCAAGATGCACTAGCGACTTACAATGAGCAGTTCTTC
TRBV20-1,TRBJ2-1,TRBD1,NA,CSARARGRGRGQVGEQFF,TGCAGTGCTAGAGCTCGGGGGCGGGGCAGGGGGCAGGTGGGTGAGCAGTTCTTC
TRBV20-1,TRBJ2-7,NA,few,CSARVAGPDEQYF,TGCAGTGCTAGAGTGGCGGGACCCGACGAGCAGTACTTC
TRBV3-1,TRBJ1-1,NA,many,CASRKDLATFF,TGTGCCAGCAGGAAGGACCTCGCGACTTTCTTT
TRBV28,TRBJ1-5,NA,many,CASSFAGRGQPQHF,TGTGCCAGCAGTTTTGCGGGGCGCGGTCAGCCCCAGCATTTT
TRBV27,TRBJ1-4,NA,few,CASSRSGAGREKLFF,TGTGCCAGCAGTCGGTCGGGGGCTGGAAGGGAAAAACTGTTTTTT
TRBV27,TRBJ2-2,TRBD2,NA,CASSRLAGPTGELFF,TGTGCCAGCTCTAGACTAGCGGGACCCACCGGGGAGCTGTTTTTT
TRBV11-2,TRBJ2-7,TRBD2,few,CASRRPGTSLYEQYF,TGTGCCAGCAGGCGACCCGGGACTAGCTTATACGAGCAGTACTTC
TRBV5-1,TRBJ2-7,NA,many,CASSLDGSSYEQYF,TGCGCCAGCAGCTTGGACGGAAGCTCCTACGAGCAGTACTTC
TRBV12-3/TRBV12-4,TRBJ2-1,NA,many,CASSLYGGENEQFF,TGTGCCAGCAGTTTATACGGCGGGGAGAATGAGCAGTTCTTC
TRBV12-3/TRBV12-4,TRBJ2-1,TRBD1,many,CASNIRQGSYNEQFF,TGTGCCAGCAATATCCGACAGGGCTCCTACAATGAGCAGTTCTTC
TRBV2,TRBJ1-5,NA,many,CASSLSGIDSNQPQHF,TGTGCCAGCTCACTTAGCGGGATAGATAGCAATCAGCCCCAGCATTTT
TRBV7-9,TRBJ1-2,NA,few,CASSFVRAGYGYTF,TGTGCCAGCAGCTTTGTCCGCGCAGGCTATGGCTACACCTTC
TRBV6-1,TRBJ1-4,NA,many,CASSHNEKLFF,TGTGCCAGCAGCCATAATGAAAAACTGTTTTTT
TRBV12-3/TRBV12-4,TRBJ2-7,TRBD1,many,CASTSGQGDYEQYF,TGTGCCAGCACCTCCGGACAGGGAGATTACGAGCAGTACTTC
TRBV29-1,TRBJ2-3,NA,NA,CSVDGGPGTDTQYF,TGCAGCGTTGACGGAGGGCCGGGCACAGATACGCAGTATTTT
TRBV5-6,TRBJ2-2,NA,NA,CASSLEAGRSTGELFF,TGTGCCAGCAGCTTGGAGGCAGGGCGAAGCACCGGGGAGCTGTTTTTT
TRBV7-2,TRBJ2-5,NA,many,CASSRHPRRETQYF,TGTGCCAGCAGCAGACACCCCCGGAGGGAGACCCAGTACTTC
TRBV4-1,TRBJ1-3,NA,few,CASSQERDGRNTIYF,TGCGCCAGCAGCCAAGAGCGGGACGGAAGAAACACCATATATTTT
TRBV12-5,TRBJ2-3,NA,many,CASGLGDWITNTQYF,TGTGCTAGTGGTTTGGGGGACTGGATCACGAATACGCAGTATTTT
TRBV7-8,TRBJ1-5,TRBD1,NA,CASSLDRGLGSNQPQHF,TGTGCCAGCAGCTTAGACAGGGGGCTAGGTAGCAATCAGCCCCAGCATTTT
TRBV10-3,TRBJ1-1,NA,NA,CAISEGPGRSEAFF,TGTGCCATCAGTGAGGGGCCAGGGCGGTCTGAAGCTTTCTTT
TRBV24-1,TRBJ2-1,NA,many,CATGDPLSNEQFF,TGTGCCACGGGGGACCCGCTATCCAATGAGCAGTTCTTC
TRBV7-9,TRBJ2-6,NA,NA,CASSLGPVQGPGGANVLTF,TGTGCCAGCAGCTTAGGCCCCGTCCAGGGGCCAGGTGGGGCCAACGTCCTGACTTTC
TRBV3-1,TRBJ1-1,NA,many,CASSQETENTEAFF,TGTGCCAGCAGCCAGGAGACAGAGAACACTGAAGCTTTCTTT
TRBV28,TRBJ2-1,TRBD1,many,CASSSPPTGNNEQFF,TGTGCCAGCAGTTCCCCACCGACAGGGAACAATGAGCAGTTCTTC
TRBV5-1,TRBJ2-1,NA,many,CASSLLGLEQFF,TGCGCCAGCAGCTTGCTTGGGCTTGAGCAGTTCTTC
TRBV20-1,TRBJ2-4,TRBD1,many,CSAGDRGLAKNIQYF,TGCAGTGCTGGAGACAGGGGGCTTGCCAAAAACATTCAGTACTTC
TRBV9,TRBJ2-2,NA,NA,CASSPVVGQPGELFF,TGTGCCAGCAGCCCCGTAGTAGGCCAACCCGGGGAGCTGTTTTTT
TRBV6-2/TRBV6-3,TRBJ2-7,TRBD1,NA,CASSLTLGADRHYF,TGTGCCAGCAGCCTTACCCTGGGAGCGGACAGGCATTACTTC
TRBV6-1,TRBJ1-6,TRBD1,many,CASSFSGTGGSPLHF,TGTGCCAGCAGTTTTTCTGGGACAGGGGGCTCACCCCTCCACTTT
TRBV28,TRBJ2-1,TRBD2,many,CASSSRGSGGRVEQFF,TGTGCCAGCAGTTCCCGTGGTAGCGGGGGTCGGGTTGAGCAGTTCTTC
TRBV5-8,TRBJ2-4,NA,few,CASSLGPVGIQYF,TGTGCCAGCAGCTTGGGGCCAGTGGGCATTCAGTACTTC
TRBV11-2,TRBJ2-4,TRBD2,many,CASGRGDGAKNIQYF,TGTGCCAGCGGTCGGGGGGATGGGGCCAAAAACATTCAGTACTTC
TRBV20-1,TRBJ1-1,NA,many,CSGVIHTTGEAFF,TGCAGTGGTGTAATCCACACCACAGGGGAAGCTTTCTTT
TRBV27,TRBJ1-5,NA,many,CASSSRSPGLAPISNQPQHF,TGTGCCAGCAGTTCGCGATCTCCGGGACTCGCTCCTATCAGCAATCAGCCCCAGCATTTT
TRBV5-4,TRBJ2-1,NA,many,CASSSTSEQFF,TGTGCCAGCAGCTCGACGAGTGAGCAGTTCTTC
TRBV12-3/TRBV12-4,TRBJ2-2,NA,few,CASRVRGDTGELFF,TGTGCCAGCAGAGTTCGGGGTGACACCGGGGAGCTGTTTTTT
TRBV7-8,TRBJ1-3,NA,once,CASSYQEAVWGNTIYF,TGTGCCAGCAGTTATCAGGAGGCGGTGTGGGGAAACACCATATATTTT
TRBV27,TRBJ1-6,NA,many,CASGNTNSPLHF,TGTGCCAGCGGAAACACTAATTCACCCCTCCACTTT
TRBV12-3/TRBV12-4,TRBJ1-4,NA,many,CASSLSHLGVYNEKLFF,TGTGCCAGCAGTTTATCCCACCTGGGAGTCTATAATGAAAAACTGTTTTTT